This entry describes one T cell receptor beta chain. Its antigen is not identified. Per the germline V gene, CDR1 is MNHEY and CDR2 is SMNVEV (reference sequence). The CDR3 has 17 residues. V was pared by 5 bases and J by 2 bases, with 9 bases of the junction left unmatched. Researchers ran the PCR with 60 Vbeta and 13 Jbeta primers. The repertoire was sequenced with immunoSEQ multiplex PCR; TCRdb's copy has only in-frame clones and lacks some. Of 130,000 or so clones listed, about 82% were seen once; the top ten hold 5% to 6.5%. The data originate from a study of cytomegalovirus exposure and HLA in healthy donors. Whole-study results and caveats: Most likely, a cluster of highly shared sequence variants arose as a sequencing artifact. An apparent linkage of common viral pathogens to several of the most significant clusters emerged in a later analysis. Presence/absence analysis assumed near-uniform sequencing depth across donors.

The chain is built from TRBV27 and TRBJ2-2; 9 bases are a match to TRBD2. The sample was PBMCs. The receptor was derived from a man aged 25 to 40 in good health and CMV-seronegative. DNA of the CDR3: TGTGCCAGCAGTGGTCTAGCGGGGCTCCAAAACACCGGGGAGCTGTTTTTT. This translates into CASSGLAGLQNTGELFF.